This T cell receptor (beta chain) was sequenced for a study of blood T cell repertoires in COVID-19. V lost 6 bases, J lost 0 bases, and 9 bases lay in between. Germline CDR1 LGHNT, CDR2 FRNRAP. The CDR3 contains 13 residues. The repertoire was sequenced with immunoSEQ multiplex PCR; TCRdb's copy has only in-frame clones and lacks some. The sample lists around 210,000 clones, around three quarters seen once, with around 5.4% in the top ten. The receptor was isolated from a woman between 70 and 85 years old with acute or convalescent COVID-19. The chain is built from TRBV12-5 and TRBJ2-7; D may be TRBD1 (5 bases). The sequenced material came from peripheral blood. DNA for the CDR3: TGTGCTAGTGGGCCTGACAGCTCCTACGAGCAGTACTTC. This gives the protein CASGPDSSYEQYF.